This TCR beta chain was recovered during a study of shared clonotypes between healthy human individuals. For the study at large: Donor composition was a couple of women and a few men, aged 18 to 49.

Naive CD8 cells, CD45RO-negative and positively selected for CCR7, excluded terminally differentiated effector memory CD45RA+ cells. V lost 3 bases, J lost 5 bases, and 18 bases stayed unmatched. Germline CDR1 SGHRS, CDR2 YFSETQ. The CDR3 sequence is 19 residues long. Profiling relied on immunoSEQ multiplex PCR, and the TCRdb table lists in-frame clones only, not all of them. Here the sample spans roughly 2,000,000 clones, over 85% being singletons. As to this clone: Antigen specificity is unknown.

Study results and caveats: Naive CD4 clonotypes overlapped across a handful of donors at about 5.2%.

The gene calls are TRBV5-1 and TRBJ2-2; TRBD2 matches 8 bases. Source material: naive CD8+ T cells sorted from blood. The TCR sequence derives from a man aged 18 to 29 in good health. CDR3 protein: CASSSTPLAGGSGTGELFF. The CDR3 DNA is TGCGCCAGCAGCTCAACGCCCCTAGCGGGTGGGAGCGGAACCGGGGAGCTGTTTTTT.